The T cell receptor beta chain under discussion was sequenced for a study of T cells expressing NK-cell markers. Study summary: With respect to HCMV, seven of the eight sequenced donors were seropositive, and one was seronegative.

TCRdb reworked the 5' RACE reads into one entry per CDR3 protein, no DNA. This sample contains about 160,000 distinct CDR3 sequences. As for this clonotype: What it binds is unknown.

The V gene's germline CDR1 is SGHVS and CDR2 FQNEAQ. The length of the CDR3 is 17 residues. Overall study findings and caveats: Similarly, these clonotypes led the CD3+CD56-NKG2C+ fraction as well in a few donors. Questions lingered over whether expanded NKG2C+ T cell clones were HCMV-specific. NKG2C+ dominant clonotype frequencies in about 6 donors were roughly 1.0-7.5% of CD8+ T cells.

The genes are TRBV7-8 and TRBJ2-3; TCRdb outputs TRBD1, but without DNA this stays unchecked. The receptor comes from a man aged 18-70 years in good health. The sample consisted of blood T cells: a sorted CD56 or NKG2C T cell subset, CD4+ or CD8+ T cells, or bulk PBMC T cells (not recorded which). This CDR3 is CASSWAGGGSLTDTQYF.